This entry describes one T cell receptor beta chain. This record belongs to a study of blood T cell repertoires in COVID-19. As processed by the authors: How many nucleated cells were present was estimated from reference gene primer amplification. Profiled with immunoSEQ multiplex PCR; TCRdb holds only in-frame clones, not every one. D and trimming come from the DNA, and the V and J calls and clone size come from that table. The sample gives a few hundred thousand clones, around 90% of which show up once; around 15% is in the top ten. V lost 1 base to trimming and J lost 5 bases, with 12 bases between them. The CDR3 contains 14 residues. Germline loops: CDR1 SEHNR, CDR2 FQNEAQ (reference sequence).

The sample taken for sequencing was PBMCs or T cells enriched from blood (not recorded which). This TCR derives from a woman aged 45 to 65 with acute COVID-19. The V call is TRBV7-9, the J call TRBJ2-7; a weak D match, TRBD1 (5 bases). The CDR3 region is CASSLVGAANEQYF. The DNA of the CDR3 is TGTGCCAGCAGCTTAGTAGGGGCGGCGAACGAGCAGTACTTC.